A single sample gave rise to the 20 T cell receptor beta chains below, sequenced in a study of control samples from healthy donors and cancer patients. Measured with immunoSEQ multiplex PCR; TCRdb has only the in-frame clones, and not every one. This sample yields tens of thousands of clones, of which around four fifths are seen a single time; 19% belongs to the top ten. What was sequenced was blood. These receptors were obtained from a man aged 25 to 45 in good health.

The chain has TRBV6-5 and TRBJ1-2; no definite D call. CDR1 is MNHEY, CDR2 SVGAGI, per germline. V shed 8 bases and J shed 1 base, with 17 bases lying between them. The CDR3 loop spans 15 amino acids. The CDR3 loop reads CASGENNLLNYGYTF. DNA for the CDR3: TGTGCCAGCGGCGAAAATAATCTTCTTAACTATGGCTACACCTTC.

The rearrangement links TRBV5-4 to TRBJ1-2, with TRBD1 identical over 7 bases. The germline V gene has CDR1 SGHNT and CDR2 YYREEE (reference sequence). J was trimmed by 3 bases and V by 5 bases; bases with no gene match: 4. The CDR3 runs 13 residues. This CDR3 reads CASSQTGDYGYTF. As DNA, the CDR3 is TGTGCCAGCAGTCAAACAGGGGACTATGGCTACACCTTC.

The rearrangement uses TRBV28 and TRBJ2-1, with no clear D. V dropped 3 bases and J dropped 3 bases, with 15 bases sitting between them. The CDR3 totals 16 residues. CDR1 is MDHEN, CDR2 SYDVKM, per germline. CDR3 loop: CASSFESRPNYNEQFF. CDR3 coding DNA: TGTGCCAGCAGTTTCGAGTCTCGCCCTAACTACAATGAGCAGTTCTTC.

This clone was observed a single time. The chain is built from TRBV2 and TRBJ2-3, with TRBD2 matching over 12 bases. V trimming: 4 bases; J trimming: 0 bases; junction bases outside the gene matches: 11. This CDR3 spans 19 amino acids. Germline V gene lookup returns CDR1 SNHLY and CDR2 FYNNEI. As DNA, the CDR3 is TGTGCCAGCAGTGGTGTGCGGGCTAGCGGGGGGGCTAGCACAGATACGCAGTATTTT. It is translated as CASSGVRASGGASTDTQYF.

The V gene is TRBV6-6, the J gene TRBJ1-6; 9 positions agree with TRBD1. CDR1 and CDR2 (germline): MNHNY, SVGAGI (reference sequence). The trim removed 6 bases at V and 7 bases at J, leaving 1 base unmatched. This CDR3 is built from 13 residues. The CDR3 bases are TGTGCCAGCAGGGGACAGGGAAATTCACCCCTCCACTTT. This encodes CASRGQGNSPLHF.

The chain recombines TRBV27 with TRBJ1-2; TRBD1 agrees at 8 bases. Germline assignment: CDR1 MNHEY and CDR2 SMNVEV (reference sequence). V was pared by 5 bases and J by 6 bases, with 5 bases of the junction left unmatched. The CDR3 consists of 13 residues. Here the CDR3 reads CASSRQGADGYTF. CDR3 bases: TGTGCCAGCAGTCGGCAGGGGGCGGATGGCTACACCTTC.

To note about this clone: The sample has other DNA sequences that encode this CDR3 too. This rearrangement joins TRBV5-4 to TRBJ2-7; D is possibly TRBD1 or TRBD2 (5 bases each). V lost 2 bases and J 0 bases, leaving 12 bases between the germline ends. The CDR3 is made up of 15 amino acids. Germline V gene data show CDR1 as SGHNT and CDR2 as YYREEE (reference sequence). CDR3 region: CASSLGRGGSYEQYF. In nucleotides, the CDR3 is TGTGCCAGCAGCTTAGGTCGGGGCGGCTCCTACGAGCAGTACTTC.

CDR3 protein: CASSLEGQGTSHSPLHF. DNA of the CDR3: TGCGCCAGCAGCTTGGAAGGACAGGGGACTTCGCATTCACCCCTCCACTTT. V usage is TRBV5-1 and J usage is TRBJ1-6, with TRBD1 identical over 9 bases. Germline trimming cut 0 bases from V and 8 bases from J; bases unmatched to any gene: 9. Germline V CDR1 and CDR2: SGHRS, YFSETQ. This CDR3 is built from 17 residues.

A single count supports this clone. The CDR3 protein is CASSLASGGTNEQFF. The CDR3 DNA sequence: TGTGCCAGCAGCTTAGCTAGCGGGGGGACCAATGAGCAGTTCTTC. This chain connects TRBV7-2 to TRBJ2-1, with 10 bases matching TRBD2. The CDR3 extends over 15 amino acids. The junction had 2 bases not matched to a gene; V was cut back by 0 bases and J by 6 bases. Germline CDR1 is SGHTA and CDR2 is FQGNSA.

The chain couples TRBV5-1 to TRBJ1-2; D unclear. The CDR3 spans 13 residues. The V gene lost 4 bases and the J gene lost 8 bases, with 15 bases spanning the gap. Germline CDR1 is SGHRS and CDR2 is YFSETQ. The DNA of the CDR3 is TGCGCCAGCAGCCCCGACTGGCAAGTCGGCTACACCTTC. This translates into CASSPDWQVGYTF.

This chain joins TRBV5-6 and TRBJ2-7; perhaps TRBD1 as D (5 bases). The CDR3 loop spans 14 amino acids. V was clipped by 3 bases and J by 3 bases, with 13 bases between them. CDR1 and CDR2 from the germline V gene are SGHDT and YYEEEE. This CDR3 is CASSWGRAGYEQYF. CDR3 sequence (DNA): TGTGCCAGCAGCTGGGGCAGGGCAGGCTACGAGCAGTACTTC.

The V and J genes are TRBV28 and TRBJ2-7; 10 bases match TRBD1. The CDR3 is made up of 15 amino acids. Germline CDR1 is MDHEN and CDR2 is SYDVKM. With 6 bases clipped from V and 1 base from J, the junction kept 6 bases outside the gene matches. The CDR3 DNA sequence: TGTGCCAGCAGAAGGGGACAGGGGATGTCCTACGAGCAGTACTTC. Amino acids: CASRRGQGMSYEQYF. Based on the CDR3 plus reference TRBV28 and TRBJ2-7, the full variable domain is DVKVTQSSRYLVKRTGEKVFLECVQDMDHENMFWYRQDPGLGLRLIYFSYDVKMKEKGDIPEGYSVSREKKERFSLILESASTNQTSMYLCASRRGQGMSYEQYFGPGTRLTVT.

This clone was counted only a few times. This chain uses TRBV19 with TRBJ1-5; TRBD1 aligns across 8 bases. Germline V gene lookup returns CDR1 LNHDA and CDR2 SQIVND (reference sequence). The junction had 7 bases not matched to a gene; V was cut back by 6 bases and J by 0 bases. CDR3 length: 16 amino acids. CDR3 DNA: TGTGCCAGTAGGCGACAGGGGAGTTATAGCAATCAGCCCCAGCATTTT. The encoded protein is CASRRQGSYSNQPQHF.

V gene TRBV7-6 combines with J gene TRBJ2-3, with 9 bases lining up with TRBD1. CDR1 and CDR2 (germline): SGHVS, FNYEAQ. Trimming took 4 bases from V and 6 from J; bases not matched to a gene: 11. This CDR3 spans 16 amino acids. The CDR3 is CASSSTGTGTMDTQYF. Written as DNA, the CDR3 is TGTGCCAGCAGCTCCACCGGGACAGGGACCATGGATACGCAGTATTTT.

V and J are TRBV28 and TRBJ1-6; D not resolved. V dropped 6 bases and J dropped 6 bases, with 9 bases sitting between them. Germline V gene data show CDR1 as MDHEN and CDR2 as SYDVKM. The CDR3 has 13 residues. This chain's CDR3 is CASSLLGNSPLHF. In DNA form, the CDR3 reads TGTGCCAGCAGCCTCCTTGGTAATTCACCCCTCCACTTT.

The chain links TRBV24-1 to TRBJ2-3; D unclear. Trimming pared 4 bases from V and 6 bases from J, leaving 7 bases between. This CDR3 has 12 residues. Germline CDR1 is KGHDR and CDR2 is SFDVKD. CDR3 DNA sequence: TGTGCCACCAGTGACCAGATGGATACGCAGTATTTT. Translation gives CATSDQMDTQYF.

The rearrangement links TRBV19 to TRBJ1-2, with a tentative D call TRBD1 (5 bases). Germline V gene sequence: CDR1 LNHDA, CDR2 SQIVND (reference sequence). There are 15 residues in the CDR3. Trimming pared 0 bases from V and 5 bases from J, leaving 13 bases between. CDR3 sequence: CASSIDGNRRYGYTF. The CDR3, as DNA: TGTGCCAGTAGTATAGACGGTAACAGGAGGTATGGCTACACCTTC.

This chain connects TRBV5-6 to TRBJ2-2; a possible D gene is TRBD1 (6 bases). Germline V gene sequence: CDR1 SGHDT, CDR2 YYEEEE. V was clipped by 4 bases and J by 4 bases, with 11 bases between them. The CDR3 loop spans 14 amino acids. The CDR3 sequence: CASSPTGRTGELFF. Here the CDR3 DNA reads TGTGCCAGCAGCCCAACAGGGCGCACCGGGGAGCTGTTTTTT.

The chain employs TRBV5-1 and TRBJ2-1; D unresolved. V lost 4 bases and J 7 bases, leaving 12 bases between the germline ends. There are 13 residues in the CDR3. Germline V gene lookup returns CDR1 SGHRS and CDR2 YFSETQ. CDR3 protein: CASSPATINEQFF. CDR3 nucleotide sequence: TGCGCCAGCAGCCCGGCGACGATAAATGAGCAGTTCTTC.

The chain uses TRBV5-1 and TRBJ2-3, with D maybe TRBD2 (7 bases). V was pared by 5 bases and J by 4 bases, with 14 bases between. This CDR3 comprises 14 residues. Germline values: CDR1 SGHRS, CDR2 YFSETQ. DNA for the CDR3: TGCGCCAGCAGATGGGGGGGGGCCCCAGATACGCAGTATTTT. This translates into CASRWGGAPDTQYF.